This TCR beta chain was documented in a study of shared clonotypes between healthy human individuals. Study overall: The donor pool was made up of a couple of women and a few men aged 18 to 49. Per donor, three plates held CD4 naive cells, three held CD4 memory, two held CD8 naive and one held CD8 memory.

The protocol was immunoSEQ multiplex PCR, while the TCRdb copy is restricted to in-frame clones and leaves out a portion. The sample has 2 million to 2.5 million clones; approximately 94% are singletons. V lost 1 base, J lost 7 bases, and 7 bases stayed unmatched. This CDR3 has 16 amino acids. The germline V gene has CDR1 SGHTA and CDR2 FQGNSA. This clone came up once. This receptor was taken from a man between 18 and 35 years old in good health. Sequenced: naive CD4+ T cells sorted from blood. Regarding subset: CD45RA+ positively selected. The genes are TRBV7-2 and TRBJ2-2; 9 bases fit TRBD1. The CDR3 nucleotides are TGTGCCAGCAGCTTAGGTGGGACAGGGTTAGGCGGGGAGCTGTTTTTT. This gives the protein CASSLGGTGLGGELFF.